This T cell receptor beta chain was observed in a study of shared clonotypes between healthy human individuals. Both subsets, CD45RA+ naive and CD45RA-negative memory, were split from the CD4+ cells. The germline V gene encodes CDR1 MGHRA and CDR2 YSYEKL. Trimming left V 0 bases short and J 10 bases short, with 16 bases between. The CDR3 contains 16 residues. Investigators spread the genomic DNA of each subset evenly over several immunoSEQ plates. Data came from immunoSEQ multiplex PCR; TCRdb stores just in-frame clones and leaves some out. This sample has roughly 2 million clones, with 90% to 95% found just once. This clone appeared a few times. Its antigen remains unknown. Points from the study as a whole: Apart from blood, nothing was sampled; tissue repertoires likely differ.

The origin of this receptor is a man between 18 and 29 years old in good health. This chain joins TRBV4-1 and TRBJ1-6, with D maybe TRBD1 (5 bases). The sample comprised naive CD4+ T cells sorted from blood. The subset denotes: CD45RA+ positively selected. The CDR3, as DNA: TGCGCCAGCAGCCAAGAGGTGCAGGGCGCCATGTCACCCCTCCACTTT. Residues: CASSQEVQGAMSPLHF.